These T cell receptor beta chains were read from a single sample in a study of blood T cell repertoires in COVID-19. Sequencing used immunoSEQ multiplex PCR; TCRdb keeps in-frame clones, though not all of them. The sample includes 110,000 or so clones, about 88% of them seen just once. What was sequenced was peripheral blood. Every receptor here comes from a woman in her seventies who had recovered from COVID-19. CDR3s include the opening cysteine and the closing phenylalanine or tryptophan. A D gene is named only where the DNA matches it firmly. The listing skips clone size in some rows; elsewhere it reads once, few, many or a size class.

size,D,V,J,DNA,CDR3
NA,NA,TRBV2,TRBJ1-5,TGTGCCAGCAGTGAAAGGGGCGAGCCCCAGCATTTT,CASSERGEPQHF
NA,TRBD1,TRBV23-1,TRBJ1-1,TGCGCCAGCAGTCCCAGGACAGGGGTTAACACTGAAGCTTTCTTT,CASSPRTGVNTEAFF
NA,NA,TRBV25-1,TRBJ1-2,TGTGCCATCGTCCCGCAGGGCATTGCGGGCTACACCTTC,CAIVPQGIAGYTF
NA,TRBD1,TRBV30,TRBJ1-2,TGTGCCTGGAGTTACAGGGGTATCTATGGCTACACCTTC,CAWSYRGIYGYTF
NA,NA,TRBV7-9,TRBJ2-3,TGTGCCAGCAGCTTTAGCGCGGCAACAGATACGCAGTATTTT,CASSFSAATDTQYF
few,TRBD1,TRBV4-2,TRBJ1-3,TGTGCCAGCAGCCAAGAACCAGGGGGCTTGGGAAACACCATATATTTT,CASSQEPGGLGNTIYF
NA,TRBD1,TRBV28,TRBJ2-6,TGTGCCAGCACGGACAGGGGTAACGTCCTGACTTTC,CASTDRGNVLTF
NA,TRBD2,TRBV5-4,TRBJ2-1,TGTGCCAGCAGCTCCCTTCTAGCGGGGGAAGATGAGCAGTTCTTC,CASSSLLAGEDEQFF
once,NA,TRBV19,TRBJ1-1,TGTGCCAGTACCCGTCAGGGAGGCACTGAAGCTTTCTTT,CASTRQGGTEAFF
few,NA,TRBV7-9,TRBJ1-2,TGTGCCAGCAGCCCAGGGGCAGTTAACTATGGCTACACCTTC,CASSPGAVNYGYTF
NA,TRBD2,TRBV5-1,TRBJ2-5,TGCGCCAGCCGCGCGGGAGTAGGGGAGACCCAGTACTTC,CASRAGVGETQYF
NA,NA,TRBV5-6,TRBJ2-1,TGTGCCAGTTACGGGGACAATGTCTATGAGCAGTTCTTC,CASYGDNVYEQFF
NA,NA,TRBV28,TRBJ2-7,TGTGCCAGCAGTCTCCAGGCCAGGGGCTACGAGCAGTACTTC,CASSLQARGYEQYF
NA,TRBD2,TRBV24-1,TRBJ2-1,TGTGCCACCGGAGCACTAGCGGGGGATGACAATGAGCAGTTCTTC,CATGALAGDDNEQFF
NA,NA,TRBV4-3,TRBJ2-1,TGCGCCAGCAGCCAAGATCGAGGGCGCAATGAGCAGTTCTTC,CASSQDRGRNEQFF
NA,TRBD1,TRBV6-2/TRBV6-3,TRBJ2-7,TGTGCCAGCAGCCCGAGGACAGGTAGGCCCTACGAGCAGTACTTC,CASSPRTGRPYEQYF
once,TRBD2,TRBV24-1,TRBJ2-1,TGTGCCACGTCAATACTAGCGGGAGAGAAGAATGAGCAGTTCTTC,CATSILAGEKNEQFF
NA,NA,TRBV3-1/TRBV3-2,TRBJ2-5,TGTGCCAGCAGCCACAGGGAAGGCCAAGAGACCCAGTACTTC,CASSHREGQETQYF
NA,NA,TRBV7-2,TRBJ2-5,TGTGCCAGCAGCTTAGAGGAGGAGGAGACCCAGTACTTC,CASSLEEEETQYF
once,TRBD2,TRBV15,TRBJ2-1,TGTGCCACCAGCAGATACTCCGGGACTAGCGGGCGACAAGGGAATGAGCAGTTCTTC,CATSRYSGTSGRQGNEQFF
NA,TRBD2,TRBV18,TRBJ2-7,TGTGCCAGCTCACCAATCCAGCGGGAGGGCCGCGAGCAGTACTTC,CASSPIQREGREQYF
once,TRBD1,TRBV7-3,TRBJ2-4,TGTGCCAGCAGCCGAACCGGACAGGGCGACATTCAGTACTTC,CASSRTGQGDIQYF
NA,NA,TRBV18,TRBJ1-2,TGTGCCAGCTCTTATGGACAGAGCTATGGCTACACCTTC,CASSYGQSYGYTF
NA,TRBD1,TRBV5-6,TRBJ2-7,TGTGCCAGCAGCTTGACGTGGCCCGGGACAGGGTCCTACGAGCAGTACTTC,CASSLTWPGTGSYEQYF